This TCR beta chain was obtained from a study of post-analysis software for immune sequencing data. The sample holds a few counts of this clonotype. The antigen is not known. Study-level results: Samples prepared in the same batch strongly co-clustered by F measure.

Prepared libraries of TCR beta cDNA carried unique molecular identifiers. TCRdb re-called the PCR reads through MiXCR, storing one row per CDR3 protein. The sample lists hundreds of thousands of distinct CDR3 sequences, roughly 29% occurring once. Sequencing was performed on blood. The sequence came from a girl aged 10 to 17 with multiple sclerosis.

The CDR3 DNA follows: TGCGCCAGCAGCCAAGGTGGGGGGCGAGGAAACACCATATATTTT. This codes for CASSQGGGRGNTIYF. This rearrangement joins TRBV4-3 to TRBJ1-3, with D perhaps matching TRBD1 (6 bases). CDR3 size: 15 residues. V was trimmed by 1 base and J by 4 bases, leaving 11 bases between them. Germline loops: CDR1 LGHNA, CDR2 YSLEER.